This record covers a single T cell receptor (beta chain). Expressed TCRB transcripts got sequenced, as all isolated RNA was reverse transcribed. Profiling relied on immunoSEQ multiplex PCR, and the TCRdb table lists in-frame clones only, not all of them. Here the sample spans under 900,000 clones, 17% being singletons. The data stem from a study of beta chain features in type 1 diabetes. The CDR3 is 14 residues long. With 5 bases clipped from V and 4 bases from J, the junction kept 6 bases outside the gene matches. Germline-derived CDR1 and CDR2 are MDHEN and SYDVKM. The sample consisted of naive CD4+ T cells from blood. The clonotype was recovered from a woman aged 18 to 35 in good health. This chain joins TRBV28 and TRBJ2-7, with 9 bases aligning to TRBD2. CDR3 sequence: CASSNSGSIYEQYF. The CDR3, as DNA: TGTGCCAGCAGTAATAGCGGGAGCATTTACGAGCAGTACTTC.